These 14 T cell receptor beta chains share one sample of origin, sequenced in a study of early T cells in non-severe SARS-CoV-2 infection. TCRdb re-derived calls from the 5' RACE reads in MiXCR, one entry per CDR3 protein. The table lists about 53,000 distinct CDR3 sequences, more than 10% of them singletons. Specimen: whole blood, collected at baseline. All receptors derive from an adult who was a healthcare worker with PCR-confirmed SARS-CoV-2 infection or an uninfected control (not recorded which).

As to this clonotype: This may be a read error: a much more frequent sequence differs by one nucleotide. V gene TRBV28 combines with J gene TRBJ2-7, with D uncertain. The V end was cut by 3 bases, the J end by 2 bases, with 5 bases between. Per the germline V gene, CDR1 is MDHEN and CDR2 is SYDVKM. This CDR3 has 12 amino acids. This CDR3 reads CASSFSTYEQYF. For the CDR3, the DNA is TGTGCCAGCAGTTTCTCCACCTACGAGCAGTACTTC.

The V call is TRBV28, the J call TRBJ2-7; D may be TRBD1 (8 bases). The V gene lost 3 bases and the J gene lost 9 bases, with 24 bases spanning the gap. Germline loops: CDR1 MDHEN, CDR2 SYDVKM. The CDR3 has 16 residues. The CDR3 coding sequence is TGTGCCAGCAGTTTCTCGAACAGGGGGGGACTACGAGGGCAGTACTTC. It specifies CASSFSNRGGLRGQYF.

This clonotype came up a few times. Lacking the conserved final phenylalanine or tryptophan, this CDR3 likely reflects a read error. The V call is TRBV7-9, the J call TRBJ2-7, with 12 bases matching TRBD1. The CDR3 runs to 17 residues. Germline V CDR1 and CDR2: SEHNR, FQNEAQ (reference sequence). V trimming: 2 bases; J trimming: 6 bases; junction bases outside the gene matches: 11. The CDR3 sequence: CASSLNPGTGGASEQYL. Here the CDR3 DNA reads TGTGCCAGCAGCTTAAACCCCGGGACAGGGGGCGCGTCCGAGCAGTACTTA.

At least ten counts were recorded for this clonotype. The V gene is TRBV7-3, the J gene TRBJ2-1, with 10 bases lining up with TRBD2. V was clipped by 4 bases and J by 8 bases; unmatched bases: 8. The CDR3 sequence is 15 residues long. Germline V lookup: CDR1 SGHTA, CDR2 FQGTGA. The CDR3 region has the DNA TGTGCCAGCAGCTACGGGACTAGCGCCGGGGATGAGCAGTTCTTC. Protein sequence: CASSYGTSAGDEQFF.

The chain carries TRBV6-5 and TRBJ2-4; tentative D call: TRBD2 (7 bases). Trimming cost V 2 bases and J 1 base, with 15 bases left between them. Germline lookup yields CDR1 MNHEY and CDR2 SVGAGI. The CDR3 totals 17 residues. The CDR3 is CASSYRGGGTAKNIQYF. Written as DNA, the CDR3 is TGTGCCAGCAGTTACAGGGGGGGAGGCACGGCCAAAAACATTCAGTACTTC.

There are a few counts of this clonotype. V usage is TRBV23-1 and J usage is TRBJ1-6; no firm D call. TRBV23-1 is labeled an ORF, and its function is uncertain. The CDR3 is made up of 14 amino acids. V was clipped by 3 bases and J by 6 bases, with 9 bases between them. For the CDR3, the DNA is TGCGCCAGCAGTCACCAGACATGTAATTCACCCCTCCACTTT. Translating gives CASSHQTCNSPLHF.

This clonotype was counted between two and nine times. The genes are TRBV7-2 and TRBJ2-7, with 7 bases lining up with TRBD2. The CDR3 is 17 amino acids. V shed 2 bases, J shed 0 bases, and the junction held 10 bases outside the gene matches. The germline V gene has CDR1 SGHTA and CDR2 FQGNSA. Here the CDR3 reads CASSLSSGILSSYEQYF. CDR3 coding DNA: TGTGCCAGCAGCTTATCAAGCGGGATTCTAAGCTCCTACGAGCAGTACTTC.

V and J are TRBV7-2 and TRBJ1-3; D is ambiguous. There are 12 residues in the CDR3. V lost 4 bases, J lost 0 bases, and 1 base lay in between. CDR1 and CDR2 from the germline V gene are SGHTA and FQGNSA. CDR3 DNA sequence: TGTGCCAGCAGCTACTCTGGAAACACCATATATTTT. It codes for CASSYSGNTIYF. Using reference TRBV7-2 and TRBJ1-3 for the parts outside the CDR3, the full variable domain is GAGVSQSPSNKVTEKGKDVELRCDPISGHTALYWYRQSLGQGLEFLIYFQGNSAPDKSGLPSDRFSAERTGGSVSTLTIQRTQQEDSAVYLCASSYSGNTIYFGEGSWLTVV.

The gene calls are TRBV28 and TRBJ2-3, with D tentatively TRBD1 or TRBD2 (6 bases each). V was clipped by 4 bases and J by 1 base, with 12 bases between them. Germline V CDR1 and CDR2: MDHEN, SYDVKM. CDR3 size: 15 residues. CDR3 protein: CASSSGALGTDTQYF. In nucleotides, the CDR3 is TGTGCCAGCAGTTCGGGGGCGCTTGGCACAGATACGCAGTATTTT.

The rearrangement joins TRBV2 to TRBJ2-4, with a possible D match to TRBD2 (5 bases). The CDR3 contains 14 residues. Trimming cost V 6 bases and J 0 bases, with 9 bases left between them. Germline V CDR1 and CDR2: SNHLY, FYNNEI. The DNA of the CDR3 is TGTGCCAGCAGGGGAGCGCTAGCCAAAAACATTCAGTACTTC. Translation gives CASRGALAKNIQYF. Full variable domain (rest looked up from reference TRBV2 and TRBJ2-4): EPEVTQTPSHQVTQMGQEVILRCVPISNHLYFYWYRQILGQKVEFLVSFYNNEISEKSEIFDDQFSVERPDGSNFTLKIRSTKLEDSAMYFCASRGALAKNIQYFGAGTRLSVL.

The J gene is TRBJ2-7, the V gene TRBV14; D unclear. V was cut by 4 bases and J by 5 bases, with 15 bases left in between. Germline V gives CDR1 SGHDN, CDR2 FVKESK. The CDR3 length is 14 residues. CDR3 protein: CASSLFGTVHEQYF. CDR3 sequence (DNA): TGTGCCAGCAGCCTGTTCGGAACCGTCCACGAGCAGTACTTC. Using reference TRBV14 and TRBJ2-7 for the parts outside the CDR3, the full variable domain is EAGVTQFPSHSVIEKGQTVTLRCDPISGHDNLYWYRRVMGKEIKFLLHFVKESKQDESGMPNNRFLAERTGGTYSTLKVQPAELEDSGVYFCASSLFGTVHEQYFGPGTRLTVT.

At least ten counts were recorded for this clonotype. The chain combines TRBV6-2 or TRBV6-3 with TRBJ2-3; D is tentatively TRBD1 or TRBD2 (5 bases each). Trimming stripped 11 bases from V and 8 bases from J, with 20 bases between. The CDR3 is made up of 13 amino acids. Germline lookup yields CDR1 MNHEY and CDR2 SVGEGT. The CDR3 DNA reads TGTGCCCTCCGGGACCGTCCGCAGGGTACGCAGTATTTT. Its protein is CALRDRPQGTQYF.

This chain links TRBV28 with TRBJ2-4; maybe TRBD1 (6 bases). Per germline, CDR1 MDHEN and CDR2 SYDVKM. V dropped 5 bases and J dropped 11 bases, with 22 bases sitting between them. This CDR3 has 15 amino acids. The CDR3 DNA sequence: TGTGCCAGCAGTCCACTGGGGACATACGGGTGGGTTCAGTACTTC. Amino acids: CASSPLGTYGWVQYF.

The chain couples TRBV7-9 to TRBJ1-6; no definite D call. V was shortened by 2 bases and J by 17 bases, with 13 bases between the two germline ends. This CDR3 spans 12 amino acids. Germline V gene lookup returns CDR1 SEHNR and CDR2 FQNEAQ (reference sequence). DNA of the CDR3: TGTGCCAGCAGCTTATCTCTCGGCACGGTCCACTTT. This gives the protein CASSLSLGTVHF.